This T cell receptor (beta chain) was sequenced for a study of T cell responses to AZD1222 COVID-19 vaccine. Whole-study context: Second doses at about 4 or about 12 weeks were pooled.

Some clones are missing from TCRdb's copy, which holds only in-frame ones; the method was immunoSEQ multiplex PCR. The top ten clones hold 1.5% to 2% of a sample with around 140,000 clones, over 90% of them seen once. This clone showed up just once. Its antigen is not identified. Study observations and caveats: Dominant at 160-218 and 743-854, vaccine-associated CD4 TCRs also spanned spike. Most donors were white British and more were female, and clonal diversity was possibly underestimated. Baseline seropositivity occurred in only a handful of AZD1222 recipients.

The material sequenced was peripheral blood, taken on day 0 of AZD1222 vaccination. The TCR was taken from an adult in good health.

The chain's CDR3 is CASSLPRQGEYF. CDR3 sequence (DNA): TGTGCCAGCAGCCTTCCGAGACAGGGGGAGTACTTC. The chain joins TRBV5-5 to TRBJ2-7, with 9 positions matching TRBD1. This CDR3 is 12 amino acids long. The V gene end was trimmed by 4 bases and the J gene end by 11 bases; junction bases not matched to a gene: 7. Germline assignment: CDR1 SGHKS and CDR2 YYEKEE (reference sequence).